One sample yielded the 3 T cell receptor beta chains listed below, sequenced in a study of T cells in Graves' hyperthyroidism and ophthalmopathy. RNA transcripts were the template for amplifying TCR beta CDR3 regions. HTBI primers were used for first-round RT-PCR of the TCR CDR3. TCRdb re-analysed the multiplex PCR reads in MiXCR, keeping a single row per CDR3 protein. The table records about 740,000 distinct CDR3 sequences, 13% to 15% of them present only once. Material for sequencing was blood. All receptors derive from a woman between 18 and 29 years old with Graves' hyperthyroidism.

This clonotype was observed many times. The chain couples TRBV11-1 to TRBJ2-1, with TRBD2 matching over 9 bases. V shed 6 bases and J 4 bases; nucleotides not matched to a gene: 13. The germline V gene encodes CDR1 SGHAT and CDR2 FQDESV (reference sequence). The CDR3 sequence is 17 residues long. The CDR3 here is CASSSGGSGREYNEQFF. DNA for the CDR3: TGTGCCAGCAGTTCGGGGGGTAGCGGGAGAGAATACAATGAGCAGTTCTTC.

This clonotype was counted only a few times. The V gene is TRBV4-2, the J gene TRBJ2-2, with D tentatively TRBD1 (6 bases). Trimming left V 4 bases short and J 1 base short, with 13 bases between. The CDR3 extends over 16 amino acids. Germline CDR1 is LGHNA and CDR2 is YNFKEQ. The CDR3 protein is CASSREGGMNTGELFF. CDR3 in DNA: TGTGCCAGCAGCCGGGAAGGGGGAATGAACACCGGGGAGCTGTTTTTT.

This clonotype was seen at least ten times. V gene TRBV2 combines with J gene TRBJ1-2; D gene ambiguous. The CDR3 consists of 10 residues. Trimming pared 4 bases from V and 7 bases from J, leaving 4 bases between. Per germline, CDR1 SNHLY and CDR2 FYNNEI. The CDR3 DNA reads as TGTGCCAGCAGTGGCACTGGCTACACCTTC. Residues: CASSGTGYTF.